These 28 T cell receptor beta chains were sequenced from one sample in a study of shared clonotypes between healthy human individuals. Repertoires were generated with immunoSEQ multiplex PCR, while TCRdb's copy carries only in-frame clones and drops some. The sample yields millions of clones, roughly nine tenths seen once. Sequenced sample: naive CD4+ T cells sorted from blood. Subset given: CD45RA+ positively selected. Every receptor here comes from a young man in good health.

The rearrangement links TRBV20-1 to TRBJ1-2; D is uncertain. Trimming pared 1 base from V and 8 bases from J, leaving 8 bases between. This CDR3 has 11 amino acids. Germline V gene data show CDR1 as DFQATT and CDR2 as SNEGSKA (reference sequence). The CDR3 coding sequence is TGCAGTGCTAGAGGGAGTGAAGGCTACACCTTC. Protein sequence: CSARGSEGYTF.

Concerning this clone: One end of the junction fails to match germline, which may point to a read error. The chain couples TRBV7-7 to TRBJ2-2, with a tentative D call TRBD1 (5 bases). Per the germline V gene, CDR1 is SSHAT and CDR2 is FNYEAQ (reference sequence). The CDR3 sequence is 15 residues long. CDR3 bases: TGTGCTAGCAGCTTCAGCCAGGGAACCCCCGGGGAGCTGTTTTTT. Amino acid sequence: CASSFSQGTPGELFF.

The chain couples TRBV6-1 to TRBJ2-7; D remains ambiguous. The CDR3 loop spans 14 amino acids. Germline CDR1 and CDR2: MNHNS and SASEGT. Trimming pared 2 bases from V and 9 bases from J, leaving 17 bases between. The CDR3 loop is CASSEQTGSDGQYF. The CDR3 nucleotides read TGTGCCAGCAGTGAACAGACTGGGTCCGACGGGCAGTACTTC.

A remark on this clone: Other DNA variants within this sample encode the same CDR3. CDR3 in amino acids: CASSSTGNTEAFF. CDR3 DNA sequence: TGTGCCAGCAGTTCCACGGGGAACACTGAAGCTTTCTTT. The chain employs TRBV6-1 and TRBJ1-1; the D is unclear. Per the germline V gene, CDR1 is MNHNS and CDR2 is SASEGT. The CDR3 loop spans 13 amino acids. V lost 5 bases and J 1 base, leaving 8 bases between the germline ends.

The chain recombines TRBV6-1 with TRBJ2-1; D may be TRBD1 or TRBD2 (5 bases each). V lost 2 bases, J lost 9 bases, and 17 bases lay in between. The CDR3 sequence is 15 residues long. CDR1 MNHNS and CDR2 SASEGT come from the germline V gene. The CDR3 is CASSESGTPSGEQFF. CDR3 DNA: TGTGCCAGCAGTGAATCCGGGACCCCGTCGGGTGAGCAGTTCTTC.

This sequence joins TRBV5-1 and TRBJ2-2; no reliable D call. This CDR3 is built from 12 residues. Trimming removed 4 bases from V and 4 bases from J, with 5 bases in between. The germline V gene encodes CDR1 SGHRS and CDR2 YFSETQ. As DNA, the CDR3 is TGCGCCAGCAGCGCGACCACCGGGGAGCTGTTTTTT. It is translated as CASSATTGELFF.

In DNA, the CDR3 is TGTGCCAGCAGCCTCCGGACTAGCGTTGCCTACGAGCAGTACTTC. Encoded protein: CASSLRTSVAYEQYF. This rearrangement joins TRBV7-2 to TRBJ2-7; 9 nucleotides agree with TRBD2. V was pared by 5 bases and J by 2 bases, with 7 bases of the junction left unmatched. Germline V lookup: CDR1 SGHTA, CDR2 FQGNSA. The CDR3 runs 15 residues.

The chain links TRBV10-3 to TRBJ2-5; D is unclear. The CDR3 has 15 residues. V was cut by 3 bases and J by 0 bases, with 11 bases left in between. Germline assignment: CDR1 ENHRY and CDR2 SYGVKD. The CDR3 protein is CAISDMVSDQETQYF. The CDR3 DNA reads TGTGCCATCAGTGACATGGTGAGCGACCAAGAGACCCAGTACTTC.

For this clone: Other DNA sequences within the sample encode an identical CDR3. This rearrangement joins TRBV5-6 to TRBJ2-7; D is perhaps TRBD2 (5 bases). Germline-derived CDR1 and CDR2 are SGHDT and YYEEEE. The CDR3 loop spans 12 amino acids. With 4 bases removed from V and 4 bases from J, the gap between germline ends came to 9 bases. The CDR3 here is CASSPGKYEQYF. The DNA of the CDR3 is TGTGCCAGCAGCCCCGGGAAATACGAGCAGTACTTC.

The V and J genes are TRBV4-3 and TRBJ2-5; 10 bases are shared with TRBD2. Trimming removed 0 bases from V and 4 bases from J; junction bases left unmatched: 2. Per the germline V gene, CDR1 is LGHNA and CDR2 is YSLEER. The CDR3 is made up of 15 amino acids. The CDR3 DNA reads TGCGCCAGCAGCCAAGAGGGACTAGCGACAGAGACCCAGTACTTC. Translating it yields CASSQEGLATETQYF.

This chain uses TRBV21-1 with TRBJ2-7. TRBV21-1 is annotated as a pseudogene. This CDR3 has 12 amino acids. CDR3 in DNA: TGTGCCGGGGTATTTATAACCTACGAGCAGTACTTC. This sequence encodes CAGVFITYEQYF.

With regard to this clone: Other DNA sequences of this sample code for an identical CDR3. The gene calls are TRBV28 and TRBJ2-7, with no clear D. The CDR3 contains 12 residues. Trimming left V 2 bases short and J 2 bases short, with 4 bases between. Looked up from germline, CDR1 is MDHEN and CDR2 is SYDVKM. CDR3 loop: CASSLRAYEQYF. The CDR3, as DNA: TGTGCCAGCAGTTTAAGGGCCTACGAGCAGTACTTC.

The genes are TRBV7-9 and TRBJ2-5; 9 bases map to TRBD2. Losses at the gene ends were 0 bases for V and 5 bases for J; bases not matched to a gene: 4. This CDR3 has 15 amino acids. CDR1 and CDR2 (germline): SEHNR, FQNEAQ (reference sequence). The DNA of the CDR3 is TGTGCCAGCAGCTTAGCTAGCGGGAGTTCGGAGACCCAGTACTTC. It specifies CASSLASGSSETQYF.

This chain connects TRBV30 to TRBJ2-7; 7 positions match TRBD1. The J segment lost 4 bases and the V segment lost 5 bases, leaving 5 bases of the junction unmatched. The CDR3 length is 12 residues. CDR1 GTSNPN and CDR2 SVGIG come from the germline V gene (reference sequence). The CDR3 nucleotides read TGTGCCTGGGGGACAGCGCCTTACGAGCAGTACTTC. This gives the protein CAWGTAPYEQYF.

The rearrangement joins TRBV7-2 to TRBJ2-3; D is perhaps TRBD1 (5 bases). The germline V and J ends were trimmed by 6 bases and 2 bases, with 12 bases remaining between them. The CDR3 loop spans 14 amino acids. Germline V lookup: CDR1 SGHTA, CDR2 FQGNSA. As DNA, the CDR3 is TGTGCCAGCAGGTCGGGCAGGGCCACAGATACGCAGTATTTT. Translating gives CASRSGRATDTQYF.

The CDR3 nucleotides read TGCAGCGTTGAACGAGCGGGGGCAGATACGCAGTATTTT. Its translation is CSVERAGADTQYF. J is TRBJ2-3 and V is TRBV29-1; 8 nucleotides line up with TRBD2. The CDR3 covers 13 residues. CDR1 is SQVTM and CDR2 is ANQGSEA in the germline V gene. Trimming at V came to 2 bases and at J to 4 bases, leaving 2 bases not matched to a gene.

The rearrangement uses TRBV6-1 and TRBJ2-2; a weak D match, TRBD1 (6 bases). Germline values: CDR1 MNHNS, CDR2 SASEGT. V was clipped by 3 bases and J by 5 bases, with 19 bases between them. The CDR3 covers 17 residues. In DNA form, the CDR3 reads TGTGCCAGCAGTGATGGGGGACATCTGCCCCTAACCGGGGAGCTGTTTTTT. It yields the protein CASSDGGHLPLTGELFF.

The chain is built from TRBV5-1 and TRBJ2-7; TRBD1 might be the D (5 bases). V lost 4 bases to trimming and J lost 6 bases, with 23 bases between them. This CDR3 spans 16 amino acids. CDR1 is SGHRS and CDR2 is YFSETQ in the germline V gene. CDR3 in DNA: TGCGCCAGCAGCCCCATTGTCGCAGGGAAGGGTAGCGAGCAGTACTTC. Protein product: CASSPIVAGKGSEQYF. Complete variable domain (other parts from reference TRBV5-1 and TRBJ2-7): KAGVTQTPRYLIKTRGQQVTLSCSPISGHRSVSWYQQTPGQGLQFLFEYFSETQRNKGNFPGRFSGRQFSNSRSEMNVSTLELGDSALYLCASSPIVAGKGSEQYFGPGTRLTVT.

The J gene is TRBJ2-3, the V gene TRBV6-4, with 9 bases matching TRBD2. Trimming removed 3 bases from V and 2 bases from J; junction bases left unmatched: 6. The CDR3 loop spans 16 amino acids. CDR1 is MRHNA, CDR2 SNTAGT, per germline. CDR3 coding DNA: TGTGCCAGCAGTGATTTAGCGGGAGTCTCCACAGATACGCAGTATTTT. Translating gives CASSDLAGVSTDTQYF.

V usage is TRBV19 and J usage is TRBJ1-5; no definite D call. With 5 bases removed from V and 4 bases from J, the gap between germline ends came to 12 bases. Germline V lookup: CDR1 LNHDA, CDR2 SQIVND (reference sequence). The CDR3 has 14 residues. CDR3 bases: TGTGCCAGTAGTCTTGAGACATTAAATCAGCCCCAGCATTTT. This sequence encodes CASSLETLNQPQHF.

This rearrangement joins TRBV4-1 to TRBJ2-1, with D perhaps matching TRBD1 or TRBD2 (5 bases each). The V end lost 1 base, the J end lost 7 bases, and 17 bases lay between the germline ends. The CDR3 is made up of 16 amino acids. Germline CDR1 and CDR2: MGHRA and YSYEKL. For the CDR3, the DNA is TGCGCCAGCAGCCAAGGAATTCAGGGATGGGGGAATGAGCAGTTCTTC. This gives the protein CASSQGIQGWGNEQFF.

The chain recombines TRBV5-1 with TRBJ1-2; D not resolved. V was shortened by 6 bases and J by 0 bases, with 12 bases between the two germline ends. This CDR3 spans 14 amino acids. CDR1 and CDR2 from the germline V gene are SGHRS and YFSETQ. CDR3 region: CASIVQLANYGYTF. The DNA for the CDR3 is TGCGCCAGCATAGTACAGCTCGCTAACTATGGCTACACCTTC.

The rearrangement uses TRBV5-1 and TRBJ2-1; 15 positions match TRBD2. Germline lookup yields CDR1 SGHRS and CDR2 YFSETQ. Losses at the gene ends were 4 bases for V and 5 bases for J; bases not matched to a gene: 1. The CDR3 runs 15 residues. This CDR3 reads CASSRTSGRDNEQFF. The DNA for the CDR3 is TGCGCCAGCAGCCGGACTAGCGGGAGGGACAATGAGCAGTTCTTC.

In its sample, this clone was seen a few times. The CDR3 region has the DNA TGCAGCGTTGACGGGGGGACAGCTTCAGGGCAGCCCCAGCATTTT. Protein product: CSVDGGTASGQPQHF. The J gene is TRBJ1-5, the V gene TRBV29-1; 7 bases agree with TRBD1. This CDR3 is built from 15 residues. From germline, CDR1 is SQVTM and CDR2 ANQGSEA. V lost 3 bases to trimming and J lost 7 bases; unmatched junction nucleotides: 12.

A note on this clone: Other DNA sequences in the same sample also yield this CDR3. The rearrangement uses TRBV6-5 and TRBJ2-7; TRBD2 is a possible D gene (6 bases). CDR1 is MNHEY, CDR2 SVGAGI, per germline. This CDR3 is built from 12 residues. The V end was cut by 5 bases, the J end by 3 bases, with 8 bases between. The chain's CDR3 is CASSPGSYEQYF. CDR3 DNA sequence: TGTGCCAGCAGTCCCGGGAGCTACGAGCAGTACTTC.

The chain couples TRBV7-2 to TRBJ2-7; the match to TRBD1 covers 12 bases. This CDR3 contains 17 residues. Germline CDR1 is SGHTA and CDR2 is FQGNSA. V was clipped by 3 bases and J by 4 bases; unmatched bases: 10. As DNA, the CDR3 is TGTGCCAGCAGCTTTTTAACGTGGGACAGGGGGCTTTACGAGCAGTACTTC. Its translation: CASSFLTWDRGLYEQYF. Complete variable domain (other parts from reference TRBV7-2 and TRBJ2-7): GAGVSQSPSNKVTEKGKDVELRCDPISGHTALYWYRQSLGQGLEFLIYFQGNSAPDKSGLPSDRFSAERTGGSVSTLTIQRTQQEDSAVYLCASSFLTWDRGLYEQYFGPGTRLTVT.

CDR3: CASSPEAGSTDTQYF. The CDR3 nucleotides read TGTGCCAGCTCACCAGAAGCCGGGTCCACAGATACGCAGTATTTT. This sequence joins TRBV18 and TRBJ2-3, with no clear D. Germline CDR1 KGHSH, CDR2 LQKENI. The CDR3 has 15 amino acids. V lost 2 bases to trimming and J lost 2 bases, with 11 bases between them.

This clone has just one count. Additional DNA sequences in this sample encode the identical CDR3. The chain has TRBV5-1 and TRBJ2-6; D not certain. Between the trimmed V and J ends, which lost 0 bases and 0 bases, there was a span of 7 bases. Germline-derived CDR1 and CDR2 are SGHRS and YFSETQ. This CDR3 comprises 16 residues. The DNA of the CDR3 is TGCGCCAGCAGCTTGGAGGGCCCCTCTGGGGCCAACGTCCTGACTTTC. Translated: CASSLEGPSGANVLTF.